This TCR beta chain was recorded in a study of T cell responses to AZD1222 COVID-19 vaccine. Study at large: Both about-4-week and about-12-week second-dose recipients were combined. General study results and limits: The peak T cell response came first, and repertoires were sampled only after it. Spike-specific TCRs gained breadth and depth after people received two AZD1222 doses. Clonal diversity was possibly underestimated, and white British individuals and females predominated among donors.

Worth noting for this clone: No antigen is known for it.

In germline, CDR1 is KGHSH, CDR2 LQKENI. Trimming left V 2 bases short and J 6 bases short, with 10 bases between. The CDR3 is 13 amino acids. TCRdb's table, derived via immunoSEQ multiplex PCR, lists solely in-frame clones and lacks some. The sample has roughly 91,000 clones, approximately 89% seen once. This sequence was found in an adult in good health. This chain uses TRBV18 with TRBJ1-2; D remains unclear. Specimen: peripheral blood, collected on day 0 of AZD1222 vaccination. CDR3 in DNA: TGTGCCAGCTCACCAGGGGAGAATAATGGCTACACCTTC. Its translation: CASSPGENNGYTF.